The 26 T cell receptor beta chains listed next were all sequenced from one sample in a study of blood T cell repertoires in COVID-19. Generated by immunoSEQ multiplex PCR, the TCRdb table keeps only in-frame clones and is missing some. The sample holds tens of thousands of clones, about 88% seen once. Sequenced sample: peripheral blood. Receptor source: a human donor in a cohort sampled during active COVID-19.

The genes are TRBV4-2 and TRBJ1-2, with 7 bases matching TRBD1. V lost 4 bases and J lost 6; bases outside the gene matches: 8. The germline gives CDR1 LGHNA, CDR2 YNFKEQ. The CDR3 extends over 14 amino acids. The DNA of the CDR3 is TGTGCCAGCAGCCCCCGACAGGGAAGGGATGGCTACACCTTC. Translating gives CASSPRQGRDGYTF.

The CDR3 DNA reads as TGTGCCAGCAGCGCACACAGCGGGGGGTACACTGAAGCTTTCTTT. It yields the protein CASSAHSGGYTEAFF. J is TRBJ1-1 and V is TRBV7-8, with D possibly TRBD1 on 5 matching bases. Germline V gene data show CDR1 as SGHVS and CDR2 as FQNEAQ. V was shortened by 5 bases and J by 3 bases, with 16 bases between the two germline ends. The CDR3 runs 15 residues.

V gene TRBV5-1 combines with J gene TRBJ1-2; 7 bases map to TRBD1. V dropped 4 bases and J dropped 4; count of bases not matched to a gene: 13. This CDR3 spans 16 amino acids. Germline-derived CDR1 and CDR2 are SGHRS and YFSETQ. DNA of the CDR3: TGCGCCAGCAGCCCCTCTTCGACAGGGACGGGCTATGGCTACACCTTC. It specifies CASSPSSTGTGYGYTF.

V and J are TRBV4-3 and TRBJ1-1, with D possibly matching TRBD1 (5 bases). The CDR3 is made up of 16 amino acids. The V and J ends lost 1 base and 4 bases respectively, with 16 bases between them. Per germline, CDR1 LGHNA and CDR2 YSLEER. The CDR3: CASSQASSGLGTEAFF. CDR3 in DNA: TGCGCCAGCAGCCAAGCGTCTTCAGGGTTGGGCACTGAAGCTTTCTTT.

The chain links TRBV6-5 to TRBJ1-2; D not resolved. The CDR3 totals 14 residues. Germline CDR1 and CDR2: MNHEY and SVGAGI. The ends were cut back, 6 bases at V and 4 bases at J, with 15 bases in the middle. For the CDR3, the DNA is TGTGCCAGCAGCCCCCCCGACACTGTCTATGGCTACACCTTC. Translated: CASSPPDTVYGYTF.

J is TRBJ2-4 and V is TRBV5-8; 10 nucleotides line up with TRBD1. CDR1 is SGHTS, CDR2 YDEGEE, per germline. V trimming: 4 bases; J trimming: 6 bases; junction bases outside the gene matches: 13. The CDR3 has 17 residues. The CDR3 coding sequence is TGTGCCAGCAGCCCTCGTGCCCGACAGGGGGCCTTAAACATTCAGTACTTC. This translates into CASSPRARQGALNIQYF.

The CDR3 here is CASSYPGVGYEQYF. The CDR3 DNA follows: TGTGCCAGCAGTTACCCAGGGGTAGGTTACGAGCAGTACTTC. This sequence joins TRBV6-2 or TRBV6-3 and TRBJ2-7; possible D gene TRBD1, 6 bases. CDR3 size: 14 residues. The germline V and J ends were trimmed by 2 bases and 4 bases, with 12 bases remaining between them. The germline gives CDR1 MNHEY, CDR2 SVGEGT.

The chain couples TRBV4-2 to TRBJ2-7; 7 bases match TRBD2. The CDR3 contains 16 residues. The V segment lost 1 base and the J segment 2 bases; nucleotides outside the gene matches: 8. CDR1 is LGHNA and CDR2 is YNFKEQ in the germline V gene. The CDR3 spells CASSQGDPGLPYEQYF. CDR3 nucleotides: TGTGCCAGCAGCCAAGGGGATCCGGGACTACCCTACGAGCAGTACTTC.

The chain is built from TRBV27 and TRBJ2-1; a possible D gene is TRBD1 (6 bases). The CDR3 sequence is 17 residues long. CDR1 MNHEY and CDR2 SMNVEV come from the germline V gene (reference sequence). Between the trimmed V and J ends, which lost 8 bases and 0 bases, there was a span of 20 bases. The CDR3: CASSEQGRFYSYNEQFF. CDR3 in DNA: TGTGCCAGCTCCGAACAGGGTAGGTTTTACTCCTACAATGAGCAGTTCTTC.

This chain joins TRBV5-1 and TRBJ2-5; 15 nucleotides agree with TRBD2. The germline gives CDR1 SGHRS, CDR2 YFSETQ. This CDR3 has 16 amino acids. J gave up 2 bases and V 5 bases, and 4 bases lay outside the gene matches. CDR3 DNA: TGCGCCAGCAGGGGGGGACTAGCGGGAGGTCAAGAGACCCAGTACTTC. Translation: CASRGGLAGGQETQYF. Based on the CDR3 plus reference TRBV5-1 and TRBJ2-5, the full variable domain is KAGVTQTPRYLIKTRGQQVTLSCSPISGHRSVSWYQQTPGQGLQFLFEYFSETQRNKGNFPGRFSGRQFSNSRSEMNVSTLELGDSALYLCASRGGLAGGQETQYFGPGTRLLVL.

This clone was recorded only once. This rearrangement joins TRBV4-2 to TRBJ2-1, with D unclear. Germline assignment: CDR1 LGHNA and CDR2 YNFKEQ. The CDR3 length is 17 residues. V shed 0 bases and J shed 2 bases, with 14 bases lying between them. The CDR3 nucleotides are TGTGCCAGCAGCCAAGAACGCGGCTCGCCCCCCTACAATGAGCAGTTCTTC. This encodes CASSQERGSPPYNEQFF.

The V gene is TRBV14, the J gene TRBJ1-6; 7 bases agree with TRBD1. J was trimmed by 7 bases and V by 0 bases; bases with no gene match: 6. The CDR3 is 16 residues long. Germline assignment: CDR1 SGHDN and CDR2 FVKESK. The CDR3 reads CASSQDLTGANSPLHF. The CDR3 DNA follows: TGTGCCAGCAGCCAAGATCTCACAGGGGCAAATTCACCCCTCCACTTT.

A word on this clone: Sequence at one end of the junction differs from germline and may be a read error. The V and J genes are TRBV7-9 and TRBJ2-1; 7 positions agree with TRBD1. Germline CDR1 is SEHNR and CDR2 is FQNEAQ (reference sequence). This CDR3 has 14 residues. The CDR3 nucleotides read TGTGCCAGCAGCGATACGGACCTCGGGCCGGGACAGCTCTTC. Its protein product is CASSDTDLGPGQLF.

V is TRBV11-3 and J is TRBJ2-7, with 7 bases aligning to TRBD1. CDR3 size: 12 residues. CDR1 is SGHNT, CDR2 YENEEA, per germline. V shed 5 bases, J shed 5 bases, and the junction held 3 bases outside the gene matches. The CDR3 loop reads CASSQTGNEQYF. Here the CDR3 DNA reads TGTGCCAGCAGCCAGACAGGGAACGAGCAGTACTTC.

This clone was detected only a few times. The genes are TRBV19 and TRBJ1-1; TRBD1 agrees at 8 bases. The CDR3 is 14 amino acids. Germline CDR1 is LNHDA and CDR2 is SQIVND (reference sequence). The J segment lost 3 bases and the V segment lost 6 bases, leaving 6 bases of the junction unmatched. The CDR3 DNA follows: TGTGCCAGTAGCCAGACAGGGGAGGACACTGAAGCTTTCTTT. Protein product: CASSQTGEDTEAFF. Full variable domain (missing parts from reference TRBV19 and TRBJ1-1): DGGITQSPKYLFRKEGQNVTLSCEQNLNHDAMYWYRQDPGQGLRLIYYSQIVNDFQKGDIAEGYSVSREKKESFPLTVTSAQKNPTAFYLCASSQTGEDTEAFFGQGTRLTVV.

This clone was detected only once. The chain employs TRBV7-6 and TRBJ1-2, with D possibly TRBD1 on 6 matching bases. In germline, CDR1 is SGHVS, CDR2 FNYEAQ. CDR3 length: 14 residues. V was pared by 5 bases and J by 1 base, with 11 bases between. The CDR3 bases are TGTGCCAGCAGCACCGGACAGATTAACTATGGCTACACCTTC. It codes for CASSTGQINYGYTF.

This chain links TRBV5-1 with TRBJ1-1, with 7 bases aligning to TRBD1. CDR1 is SGHRS, CDR2 YFSETQ, per germline. The CDR3 is 14 amino acids. The V segment lost 4 bases and the J segment 4 bases; nucleotides outside the gene matches: 7. CDR3 sequence: CASSRSGGGTEAFF. The CDR3 coding sequence is TGCGCCAGCAGCCGTTCAGGGGGAGGCACTGAAGCTTTCTTT.

The J gene is TRBJ1-1, the V gene TRBV27; TRBD1 might be the D (6 bases). Germline CDR1 MNHEY, CDR2 SMNVEV (reference sequence). V lost 5 bases, J lost 4 bases, and 17 bases lay in between. This CDR3 contains 15 residues. CDR3 coding DNA: TGTGCCAGCAGTATCCACCCTCAGGGGAGCACTGAAGCTTTCTTT. As protein: CASSIHPQGSTEAFF.

This rearrangement joins TRBV2 to TRBJ1-1; 7 bases line up with TRBD1. The germline V gene has CDR1 SNHLY and CDR2 FYNNEI. V lost 7 bases, J lost 4 bases, and 12 bases stayed unmatched. The CDR3 extends over 15 amino acids. CDR3 protein: CASTRGQVDSTEAFF. In nucleotides, the CDR3 is TGTGCCAGCACCAGAGGACAGGTGGATTCCACTGAAGCTTTCTTT.

The J gene is TRBJ2-1, the V gene TRBV5-1; TRBD1 is a possible D gene (6 bases). Germline CDR1 reads SGHRS; CDR2 reads YFSETQ. The CDR3 spans 14 residues. V lost 2 bases to trimming and J lost 5 bases, with 11 bases between them. The CDR3 nucleotides are TGCGCCAGCAGCTTCGGGGACACCAACAATGAGCAGTTCTTC. Protein sequence: CASSFGDTNNEQFF.

V and J are TRBV7-2 and TRBJ1-6; D not resolved. Germline CDR1 SGHTA, CDR2 FQGNSA. The CDR3 has 13 residues. Trimming stripped 1 base from V and 14 bases from J, with 12 bases between. The CDR3 DNA follows: TGTGCCAGCAGCTTAGAATTAACCGGGTCCCTCCACTTT. Amino acids: CASSLELTGSLHF.

The chain links TRBV9 to TRBJ2-1; 12 positions agree with TRBD2. CDR3 length: 15 amino acids. Per the germline V gene, CDR1 is SGDLS and CDR2 is YYNGEE. With V trimmed by 3 bases and J by 5 bases, 3 bases remained unmatched. The CDR3 DNA is TGTGCCAGCAGCGGACTAGCGGGGGCCAACAATGAGCAGTTCTTC. This codes for CASSGLAGANNEQFF. Using reference TRBV9 and TRBJ2-1 for the parts outside the CDR3, the full variable domain is DSGVTQTPKHLITATGQRVTLRCSPRSGDLSVYWYQQSLDQGLQFLIQYYNGEERAKGNILERFSAQQFPDLHSELNLSSLELGDSALYFCASSGLAGANNEQFFGPGTRLTVL.

The chain joins TRBV2 to TRBJ2-3; the D gene is possibly TRBD1 (5 bases). Trimming stripped 5 bases from V and 0 bases from J, with 15 bases between. The CDR3 totals 16 residues. Per germline, CDR1 SNHLY and CDR2 FYNNEI. The CDR3 DNA follows: TGTGCCAGCAGTTTTGACAGAAACTTTAGCACAGATACGCAGTATTTT. Translation gives CASSFDRNFSTDTQYF.

The chain carries TRBV25-1 and TRBJ1-2; 9 bases are shared with TRBD1. CDR3 length equals 14 residues. Per the germline V gene, CDR1 is MGHDK and CDR2 is SYGVNS. The V gene end was trimmed by 10 bases and the J gene end by 8 bases; junction bases not matched to a gene: 14. Here the CDR3 DNA reads TGTGCCACCGCGACCCCCACAGGGGGCTTCGGCTACACCTTC. It yields the protein CATATPTGGFGYTF.

The CDR3 DNA reads TGTGCCTGGAGTGTAGCACCTAATCAGCCCCAGCATTTT. Translation: CAWSVAPNQPQHF. This chain uses TRBV30 with TRBJ1-5; D unclear. This CDR3 comprises 13 residues. V dropped 0 bases and J dropped 4 bases, with 7 bases sitting between them. The germline V gene has CDR1 GTSNPN and CDR2 SVGIG (reference sequence).

The chain couples TRBV11-2 to TRBJ2-5, with TRBD2 matching 12 bases. This CDR3 has 15 residues. Germline-derived CDR1 and CDR2 are SGHAT and FQNNGV. V lost 5 bases and J lost 7; bases outside the gene matches: 8. The CDR3 DNA follows: TGTGCCAGCAGCCTGGAAAGGACTAGCGGGGCGACCCAGTACTTC. Amino acid sequence: CASSLERTSGATQYF.